This T cell receptor beta chain was sequenced for a study of T cell repertoires in cytomegalovirus infection. As for the study in general: Both recently identified HLA-C-restricted and well-studied HLA-B-restricted CMV epitopes were used in the study. Public TCR beta signatures indicated both CMV infection and matching HLA type.

TCRdb processed the reads anew with MiXCR; each CDR3 protein has one entry. The repertoire consists of approximately 100,000 distinct CDR3 sequences, with around 45% occurring once and the leading ten covering about three quarters. Whole-study findings and limits: Within the response measured ex vivo, HLA-C-restricted CMV-specific TCR beta clonotypes were dominant. Cumulative frequency of public TCR beta families picked out carriers of CMV plus the relevant HLA.

Comment on this clonotype: The antigen is unknown.

The receptor comes from a human donor in good health (CMV status not recorded). Some clones in this sample may be carry-over from other donors' samples. Sequencing was performed on CD8+ T cells from cultured PBMCs, taken from culture after CMV antigen stimulation.

The DNA for the CDR3 is TGTGCCAGCAGTACAGGATACAATCAGCCCCAGCATTTT. This sequence encodes CASSTGYNQPQHF. The chain has TRBV27 and TRBJ1-5, with D possibly matching TRBD1 (5 bases). V was shortened by 5 bases and J by 3 bases, with 8 bases between the two germline ends. The CDR3 extends over 13 amino acids. Germline CDR1 reads MNHEY; CDR2 reads SMNVEV (reference sequence).